Shown below are 32 T cell receptor beta chains from a single sample sequenced in a study of OX40 agonist ivuxolimab in advanced cancers. Data came from immunoSEQ multiplex PCR; TCRdb stores just in-frame clones and leaves some out. The sample has roughly 79,000 clones; approximately 80% are singletons. The source material was CD4+ or CD8+ T cells sorted from blood, sampled in a trial of the OX40 agonist ivuxolimab. The receptors were gathered from an adult with an advanced solid tumor such as melanoma, head and neck, liver or kidney cancer.

The chain links TRBV7-6 to TRBJ2-3, with a possible D match to TRBD2 (6 bases). The CDR3 is 14 amino acids. V was pared by 6 bases and J by 6 bases, with 16 bases between. CDR1 and CDR2 (germline): SGHVS, FNYEAQ. CDR3 nucleotide sequence: TGTGCCAGCAGACCCCAGACCGGGACTGATACGCAGTATTTT. Its translation is CASRPQTGTDTQYF.

This clone was observed a handful of times. This chain joins TRBV5-1 and TRBJ1-1; 7 bases are a match to TRBD1. Germline CDR1 is SGHRS and CDR2 is YFSETQ. The ends lost 5 bases at V and 12 bases at J; junction bases unmatched: 10. CDR3 size: 12 residues. CDR3 DNA sequence: TGCGCCAGCAGTTTACATAGGGGGCAGACTTTCTTT. Translation: CASSLHRGQTFF.

The V and J genes are TRBV5-8 and TRBJ2-5, with D possibly matching TRBD2 (6 bases). The CDR3 runs to 12 residues. From germline, CDR1 is SGHTS and CDR2 YDEGEE. Trimming stripped 4 bases from V and 5 bases from J, with 9 bases between. CDR3 nucleotide sequence: TGTGCCAGCAGCCTCCGGGGGGAGACCCAGTACTTC. Protein: CASSLRGETQYF.

The rearrangement joins TRBV19 to TRBJ2-2; 9 bases fit TRBD2. V dropped 3 bases and J dropped 3; count of bases not matched to a gene: 5. Germline V gene sequence: CDR1 LNHDA, CDR2 SQIVND (reference sequence). The CDR3 covers 16 residues. CDR3 nucleotides: TGTGCCAGTAGTATTGTTAGCGGGAGTTACACCGGGGAGCTGTTTTTT. Translated, it gives CASSIVSGSYTGELFF.

This chain uses TRBV5-6 with TRBJ1-4; TRBD1 matches 9 bases. Unmatched junction bases numbered 12, after V lost 4 bases and J lost 5 bases. The CDR3 contains 17 residues. Germline CDR1 and CDR2: SGHDT and YYEEEE. The CDR3 region is CASSPGTGRAQNEKLFF. DNA of the CDR3: TGTGCCAGCAGCCCCGGGACAGGGCGAGCCCAAAATGAAAAACTGTTTTTT. The complete variable domain, with remaining parts taken from reference TRBV5-6 and TRBJ1-4, reads DAGVTQSPTHLIKTRGQQVTLRCSPKSGHDTVSWYQQALGQGPQFIFQYYEEEERQRGNFPDRFSGHQFPNYSSELNVNALLLGDSALYLCASSPGTGRAQNEKLFFGSGTQLSVL.

The chain recombines TRBV5-5 with TRBJ1-1; D perhaps matches TRBD1 (5 bases). Looked up from germline, CDR1 is SGHKS and CDR2 is YYEKEE (reference sequence). V lost 2 bases to trimming and J lost 4 bases, with 9 bases between them. The CDR3 totals 13 residues. The CDR3 DNA sequence: TGTGCCAGCAGCTTCGTGAGGGGCACTGAAGCTTTCTTT. It codes for CASSFVRGTEAFF.

The chain links TRBV9 to TRBJ2-3; 11 bases fit TRBD2. This CDR3 has 15 residues. The trim removed 4 bases at V and 5 bases at J, leaving 6 bases unmatched. CDR1 is SGDLS and CDR2 is YYNGEE in the germline V gene. CDR3 nucleotides: TGTGCCAGCAGCATAGCGGGGGGGCCGGTAGATACGCAGTATTTT. Translation gives CASSIAGGPVDTQYF.

The rearrangement links TRBV7-2 to TRBJ1-2; 8 bases map to TRBD1. V trimming: 1 base; J trimming: 4 bases; junction bases outside the gene matches: 5. The CDR3 extends over 15 amino acids. The germline V gene has CDR1 SGHTA and CDR2 FQGNSA. The DNA for the CDR3 is TGTGCCAGCAGCTTAGAGGCAGGGGGCTCCTATGGCTACACCTTC. Translation gives CASSLEAGGSYGYTF.

The chain links TRBV7-9 to TRBJ1-3, with D tentatively TRBD1 (6 bases). From germline, CDR1 is SEHNR and CDR2 FQNEAQ (reference sequence). V was shortened by 7 bases and J by 7 bases, with 14 bases between the two germline ends. The CDR3 runs 13 residues. CDR3 region: CASTLAGVNTIYF. The CDR3 DNA follows: TGTGCCAGCACCCTGGCAGGGGTCAACACCATATATTTT. Using reference TRBV7-9 and TRBJ1-3 for the parts outside the CDR3, the full variable domain is DTGVSQNPRHKITKRGQNVTFRCDPISEHNRLYWYRQTLGQGPEFLTYFQNEAQLEKSRLLSDRFSAERPKGSFSTLEIQRTEQGDSAMYLCASTLAGVNTIYFGEGSWLTVV.

In its sample, this clone was seen once. The V gene is TRBV9, the J gene TRBJ1-3, with unresolved D. With 4 bases removed from V and 4 bases from J, the gap between germline ends came to 15 bases. CDR1 is SGDLS and CDR2 is YYNGEE in the germline V gene. The CDR3 has 15 amino acids. CDR3 sequence: CASSLLGVPGNTIYF. CDR3 DNA: TGTGCCAGCAGCCTTCTCGGGGTTCCGGGAAACACCATATATTTT.

The genes are TRBV19 and TRBJ2-1, with TRBD2 matching over 10 bases. The CDR3 has 15 amino acids. The junction had 9 bases not matched to a gene; V was cut back by 4 bases and J by 9 bases. Germline V lookup: CDR1 LNHDA, CDR2 SQIVND (reference sequence). The CDR3, as DNA: TGTGCCAGTAGTACCAGCGGGGGGGCGTCGGGTGAGCAGTTCTTC. This gives the protein CASSTSGGASGEQFF.

The chain employs TRBV6-5 and TRBJ1-1, with TRBD1 matching 10 bases. The CDR3 is made up of 15 amino acids. Per the germline V gene, CDR1 is MNHEY and CDR2 is SVGAGI. The ends lost 6 bases at V and 11 bases at J; junction bases unmatched: 15. CDR3 nucleotides: TGTGCCAGCAGCGTTACCGGGACAGGGGCGAGGAGGGCTTTCTTT. Its protein product is CASSVTGTGARRAFF.

This clone occurred once. The J gene is TRBJ2-5, the V gene TRBV19; 8 bases agree with TRBD1. The V segment lost 5 bases and the J segment 2 bases; nucleotides outside the gene matches: 4. CDR1 and CDR2 from the germline V gene are LNHDA and SQIVND (reference sequence). The CDR3 spans 14 residues. The CDR3 loop reads CASSPDRGQETQYF. The CDR3 region has the DNA TGTGCCAGTAGTCCAGACAGGGGTCAAGAGACCCAGTACTTC. The entire variable domain, with the rest obtained from reference TRBV19 and TRBJ2-5, is as follows: DGGITQSPKYLFRKEGQNVTLSCEQNLNHDAMYWYRQDPGQGLRLIYYSQIVNDFQKGDIAEGYSVSREKKESFPLTVTSAQKNPTAFYLCASSPDRGQETQYFGPGTRLLVL.

This CDR3 reads CASSTGQGDGYTF. CDR3 DNA sequence: TGCGCCAGCAGCACGGGACAGGGGGACGGCTACACCTTC. The chain employs TRBV5-1 and TRBJ1-2; 11 nucleotides agree with TRBD1. The CDR3 runs to 13 residues. The V gene end was trimmed by 4 bases and the J gene end by 8 bases; junction bases not matched to a gene: 4. The germline CDR1 and CDR2 sequences are SGHRS and YFSETQ.

The V call is TRBV5-4, the J call TRBJ1-2, with 9 nucleotides matching TRBD1. The CDR3 is 17 amino acids. Germline values: CDR1 SGHNT, CDR2 YYREEE (reference sequence). V shed 4 bases and J 4 bases; nucleotides not matched to a gene: 14. CDR3 region: CASSHPGTGPGGYGYTF. The DNA of the CDR3 is TGTGCCAGCAGCCATCCCGGGACAGGGCCCGGTGGCTATGGCTACACCTTC. Full variable domain (rest looked up from reference TRBV5-4 and TRBJ1-2): ETGVTQSPTHLIKTRGQQVTLRCSSQSGHNTVSWYQQALGQGPQFIFQYYREEENGRGNFPPRFSGLQFPNYSSELNVNALELDDSALYLCASSHPGTGPGGYGYTFGSGTRLTVV.

This chain joins TRBV28 and TRBJ2-7; TRBD1 matches 11 bases. The CDR3 contains 14 residues. V was clipped by 10 bases and J by 3 bases; unmatched bases: 8. Germline assignment: CDR1 MDHEN and CDR2 SYDVKM. The chain's CDR3 is CATMGTGGVYEQYF. CDR3 nucleotide sequence: TGTGCCACCATGGGGACAGGGGGGGTCTACGAGCAGTACTTC.

The chain carries TRBV30 and TRBJ1-2; no reliable D call. This CDR3 comprises 14 residues. Germline V CDR1 and CDR2: GTSNPN, SVGIG (reference sequence). V was shortened by 0 bases and J by 2 bases, with 10 bases between the two germline ends. This CDR3 reads CAWSVHSVNYGYTF. The CDR3 bases are TGTGCCTGGAGTGTACATTCAGTCAACTATGGCTACACCTTC.

This clone showed up many times. The rearrangement uses TRBV7-8 and TRBJ1-5; no reliable D call. CDR1 and CDR2 from the germline V gene are SGHVS and FQNEAQ. This CDR3 has 15 residues. The V gene lost 3 bases and the J gene lost 0 bases, with 9 bases spanning the gap. The CDR3 DNA reads TGTGCCAGCAGCTTTGGGGATTATAGCAATCAGCCCCAGCATTTT. It encodes CASSFGDYSNQPQHF.

V is TRBV4-2 and J is TRBJ1-2; D uncertain. This CDR3 is built from 13 residues. Germline CDR1 is LGHNA and CDR2 is YNFKEQ. Trimming took 0 bases from V and 4 from J, leaving 6 bases between them. Here the CDR3 reads CASSQDGSYGYTF. CDR3 nucleotides: TGTGCCAGCAGCCAAGATGGCAGCTATGGCTACACCTTC.

The rearrangement joins TRBV19 to TRBJ2-7, with D perhaps matching TRBD2 (5 bases). V was pared by 6 bases and J by 5 bases, with 14 bases between. This CDR3 has 13 residues. Germline assignment: CDR1 LNHDA and CDR2 SQIVND (reference sequence). This chain's CDR3 is CASSREFGDEQYF. The DNA of the CDR3 is TGTGCCAGTAGCCGGGAATTCGGTGACGAGCAGTACTTC.

This sequence joins TRBV6-6 and TRBJ2-7; D unresolved. The V gene's germline CDR1 is MNHNY and CDR2 SVGAGI (reference sequence). The CDR3 is 14 amino acids. V dropped 0 bases and J dropped 2 bases, with 8 bases sitting between them. The CDR3 DNA is TGTGCCAGCAGTTACTCGGGTTACACCTACGAGCAGTACTTC. Its protein is CASSYSGYTYEQYF.

The gene calls are TRBV4-3 and TRBJ2-6; D gene ambiguous. CDR1 LGHNA and CDR2 YSLEER come from the germline V gene. The V end lost 1 base, the J end lost 0 bases, and 7 bases lay between the germline ends. This CDR3 is built from 16 residues. CDR3 region: CASSQAAGSGANVLTF. CDR3 nucleotide sequence: TGCGCCAGCAGCCAAGCGGCAGGCTCTGGGGCCAACGTCCTGACTTTC.

In its sample, this clone was seen a few times. The genes are TRBV2 and TRBJ2-5; TRBD2 is a possible D gene (7 bases). V was clipped by 7 bases and J by 5 bases, with 14 bases between them. The CDR3 is 13 residues long. Germline values: CDR1 SNHLY, CDR2 FYNNEI. DNA for the CDR3: TGTGCCAGCAACCTAGGGGGGGATGAGACCCAGTACTTC. Translating gives CASNLGGDETQYF.

The chain carries TRBV20-1 and TRBJ2-7, with D maybe TRBD1 (6 bases). Trimming shortened V by 6 bases and J by 4 bases, and 10 bases separated the two germline ends. The CDR3 has 11 amino acids. The V gene's germline CDR1 is DFQATT and CDR2 SNEGSKA (reference sequence). The CDR3 DNA reads TGCAGTGCCCGGACAGCTTACGAGCAGTACTTC. Translated: CSARTAYEQYF.

The genes are TRBV9 and TRBJ2-5, with TRBD1 identical over 8 bases. CDR3 length: 14 residues. Germline CDR1 is SGDLS and CDR2 is YYNGEE. V gave up 0 bases and J gave up 4 bases; unmatched junction bases: 2. CDR3 sequence: CASSVGTGLETQYF. The DNA of the CDR3 is TGTGCCAGCAGCGTAGGGACAGGGTTAGAGACCCAGTACTTC.

The chain joins TRBV6-6 to TRBJ1-2, with D unclear. The germline V gene encodes CDR1 MNHNY and CDR2 SVGAGI (reference sequence). Trimming shortened V by 2 bases and J by 8 bases, and 12 bases separated the two germline ends. The CDR3 loop spans 13 amino acids. Written as DNA, the CDR3 is TGTGCCAGCAGTTACGGTCAGGTCCGCGGCTACACCTTC. Its protein is CASSYGQVRGYTF.

This clone was found once. The chain links TRBV5-8 to TRBJ2-7, with TRBD2 matching 7 bases. This CDR3 has 15 residues. The V and J ends lost 2 bases and 2 bases, in that order; junction bases with no gene match: 7. In germline, CDR1 is SGHTS, CDR2 YDEGEE. The CDR3 loop is CASSFAGSGTYEQYF. CDR3 sequence (DNA): TGTGCCAGCAGCTTTGCCGGGAGCGGGACCTACGAGCAGTACTTC. The entire variable domain, with the rest obtained from reference TRBV5-8 and TRBJ2-7, is as follows: EAGVTQSPTHLIKTRGQQATLRCSPISGHTSVYWYQQALGLGLQFLLWYDEGEERNRGNFPPRFSGRQFPNYSSELNVNALELEDSALYLCASSFAGSGTYEQYFGPGTRLTVT.

The chain couples TRBV7-6 to TRBJ1-3, with a weak D call TRBD1 (6 bases). Germline V CDR1 and CDR2: SGHVS, FNYEAQ. V lost 2 bases, J lost 0 bases, and 23 bases lay in between. This CDR3 has 20 amino acids. CDR3 loop: CASSLLQVYRTASSGNTIYF. The CDR3 nucleotides are TGTGCCAGCAGCTTACTACAAGTCTACCGGACAGCGTCCTCTGGAAACACCATATATTTT.

The chain combines TRBV5-1 with TRBJ2-7, with 11 bases lining up with TRBD2. CDR3 length: 16 amino acids. The V segment lost 0 bases and the J segment 5 bases; nucleotides outside the gene matches: 7. Germline CDR1 is SGHRS and CDR2 is YFSETQ. The CDR3 DNA sequence: TGCGCCAGCAGCTTGGATTTGTCTAGCGGGAGGAACGAGCAGTACTTC. Translating gives CASSLDLSSGRNEQYF.

The chain employs TRBV28 and TRBJ2-7; no reliable D call. Trimming shortened V by 5 bases and J by 0 bases, and 17 bases separated the two germline ends. The CDR3 extends over 16 amino acids. Germline assignment: CDR1 MDHEN and CDR2 SYDVKM. CDR3 amino acids: CASSETKLLPSYEQYF. The DNA for the CDR3 is TGTGCCAGCAGTGAAACCAAGCTTCTCCCCTCCTACGAGCAGTACTTC.

The rearrangement joins TRBV5-4 to TRBJ2-5, with D unclear. The V gene lost 0 bases and the J gene lost 0 bases, with 6 bases spanning the gap. This CDR3 is built from 14 residues. The germline V gene encodes CDR1 SGHNT and CDR2 YYREEE (reference sequence). The CDR3, as DNA: TGTGCCAGCAGCTTGGCGTCTAACCAAGAGACCCAGTACTTC. This codes for CASSLASNQETQYF. Based on the CDR3 plus reference TRBV5-4 and TRBJ2-5, the full variable domain is ETGVTQSPTHLIKTRGQQVTLRCSSQSGHNTVSWYQQALGQGPQFIFQYYREEENGRGNFPPRFSGLQFPNYSSELNVNALELDDSALYLCASSLASNQETQYFGPGTRLLVL.

This clone has just one count. The rearrangement joins TRBV7-2 to TRBJ2-5, with TRBD1 matching over 7 bases. Germline V gene lookup returns CDR1 SGHTA and CDR2 FQGNSA. The CDR3 is made up of 14 amino acids. The J segment lost 4 bases and the V segment lost 5 bases, leaving 7 bases of the junction unmatched. CDR3 bases: TGTGCCAGCAGCACTCCGACAGGGCGAGAGACCCAGTACTTC. Its protein product is CASSTPTGRETQYF.